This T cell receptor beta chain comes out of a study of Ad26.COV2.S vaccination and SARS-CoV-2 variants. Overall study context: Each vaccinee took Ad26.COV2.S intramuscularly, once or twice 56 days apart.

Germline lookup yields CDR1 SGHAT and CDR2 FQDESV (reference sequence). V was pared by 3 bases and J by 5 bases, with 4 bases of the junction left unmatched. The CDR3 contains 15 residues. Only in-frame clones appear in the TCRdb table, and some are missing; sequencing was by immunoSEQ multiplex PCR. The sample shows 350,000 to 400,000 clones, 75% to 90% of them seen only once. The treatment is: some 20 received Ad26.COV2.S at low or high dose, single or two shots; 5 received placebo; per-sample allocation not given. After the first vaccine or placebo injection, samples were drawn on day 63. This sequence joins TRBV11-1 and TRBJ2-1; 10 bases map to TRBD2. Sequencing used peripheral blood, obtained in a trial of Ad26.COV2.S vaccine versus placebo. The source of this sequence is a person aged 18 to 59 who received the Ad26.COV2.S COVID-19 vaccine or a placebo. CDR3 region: CASSFLAGGNNEQFF. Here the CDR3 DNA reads TGTGCCAGCAGCTTCTTAGCGGGAGGAAACAATGAGCAGTTCTTC.